This T cell receptor (beta chain) was obtained from a study of response to subunit inactivated influenza vaccine. MiXCR, applied by TCRdb to the RT-PCR reads, yields one record per CDR3 protein. The sample yields hundreds of thousands of distinct CDR3 sequences, over 10% seen once. CDR3 length equals 15 residues. V gave up 5 bases and J gave up 0 bases, with 14 bases separating them. Per germline, CDR1 SGHVS and CDR2 FNYEAQ. Study-level findings and limits: Few new T cells, the authors suggested, are recruited by each seasonal influenza vaccination.

About this clonotype itself: What it binds is not known.

The sequenced sample was PBMCs from blood, obtained 40 to 50 days after vaccination. The rearrangement links TRBV7-6 to TRBJ2-7, with D perhaps matching TRBD1 (5 bases). The receptor comes from a man aged 45-65 years who received an inactivated influenza vaccine. The CDR3 loop is CASSPSQGVSYEQYF. DNA for the CDR3: TGTGCCAGCAGCCCCAGCCAGGGCGTCTCCTACGAGCAGTACTTC.